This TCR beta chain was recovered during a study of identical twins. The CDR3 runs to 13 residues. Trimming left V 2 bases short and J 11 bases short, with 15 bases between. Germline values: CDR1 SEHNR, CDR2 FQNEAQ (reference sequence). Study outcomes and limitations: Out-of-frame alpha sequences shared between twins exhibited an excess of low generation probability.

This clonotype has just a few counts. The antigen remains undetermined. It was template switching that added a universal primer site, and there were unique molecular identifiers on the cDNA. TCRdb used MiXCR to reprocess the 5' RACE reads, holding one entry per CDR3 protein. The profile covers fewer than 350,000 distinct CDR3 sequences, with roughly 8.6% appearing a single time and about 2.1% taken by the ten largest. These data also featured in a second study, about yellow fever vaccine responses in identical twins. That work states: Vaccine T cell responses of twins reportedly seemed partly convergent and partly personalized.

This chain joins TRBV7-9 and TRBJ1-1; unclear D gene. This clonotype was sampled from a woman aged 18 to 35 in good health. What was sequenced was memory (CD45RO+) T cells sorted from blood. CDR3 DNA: TGTGCCAGCAGCTTAAATCTTAGAGGTAGCGCTTTCTTT. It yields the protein CASSLNLRGSAFF.